Listed below are T cell receptor beta chains from one sample, sequenced in a study of human T cells and chemical hapten exposure. TCRdb reprocessed the RACE reads with MiXCR, giving one entry per CDR3 protein. The sample carries 87,000 or so distinct CDR3 sequences, around 10% recorded once. Sequencing used whole blood, obtained in connection with sensitization to the hapten diphenylcyclopropenone (DPC). These TCRs come from a woman aged 40 to 50 with alopecia areata. Some clones in this sample may be carry-over from other donors' samples. Each CDR3 is given with its conserved first and last residue. Fields, in order: V gene, clone size, D gene, J gene, CDR3 DNA, CDR3 protein. A D gene is named only where the DNA matches it firmly. Only some rows state a clone size, as once, few, many or a class for expanded clones.

V: TRBV7-9; size: many; D: -; J: TRBJ2-1; DNA: TGTGCCAGCAGCCCTTTGGGGCCGTCTAACGAGCAGTTCTTC; CDR3: CASSPLGPSNEQFF
V: TRBV7-2; size: -; D: TRBD1; J: TRBJ2-1; DNA: TGTGCCAGCAGCTTGACCCGGGACAGGGGTGCCAATGAGCAGTTCTTC; CDR3: CASSLTRDRGANEQFF
V: TRBV12-3/TRBV12-4; size: many; D: TRBD1; J: TRBJ2-1; DNA: TGTGCCAGCAGTTTCTGGGACAGGGGAAATGAGCAGTTCTTC; CDR3: CASSFWDRGNEQFF
V: TRBV7-2; size: -; D: -; J: TRBJ1-4; DNA: TGTGCCAGCAGCAAAATGATCGCGGCAACTAATGAAAAACTGTTTTTT; CDR3: CASSKMIAATNEKLFF
V: TRBV7-2; size: few; D: TRBD1; J: TRBJ1-2; DNA: TGTGCCAGCAAATCCAGGGGGAACTATGGCTACACCTTC; CDR3: CASKSRGNYGYTF
V: TRBV7-2; size: many; D: TRBD1; J: TRBJ1-2; DNA: TGTGCCAGCAGCTTAGTTTGGACAGGGTATTCTTATGGCTACACCTTC; CDR3: CASSLVWTGYSYGYTF
V: TRBV7-2; size: -; D: -; J: TRBJ2-7; DNA: TGTGCCAGCAGTTTAGGGGGCCGCGGGGATATCTACGAGCAGTACTTC; CDR3: CASSLGGRGDIYEQYF
V: TRBV25-1; size: few; D: -; J: TRBJ2-7; DNA: TGTGCCAGCAGTCAACCAACCGTCGGGGCGGGCGAGCAGTACTTC; CDR3: CASSQPTVGAGEQYF
V: TRBV7-9; size: many; D: TRBD2; J: TRBJ2-7; DNA: TGTGCCAGCAGCTTAGCGCGGGGCGGGGGGACCTACGAGCAGTACTTC; CDR3: CASSLARGGGTYEQYF
V: TRBV19; size: many; D: -; J: TRBJ2-3; DNA: TGTGCCAGTAGTCGTCAGGGAACCTCCGATACGCAGTATTTT; CDR3: CASSRQGTSDTQYF
V: TRBV2; size: many; D: TRBD1; J: TRBJ1-4; DNA: TGTGCCAGCAGTGGCCAGGGGGCCGCCAATGAAAAACTGTTTTTT; CDR3: CASSGQGAANEKLFF
V: TRBV18; size: few; D: -; J: TRBJ2-7; DNA: TGTGCCAGCTCACCGACCATGGAAGGGACCTACGAGCAGTACTTC; CDR3: CASSPTMEGTYEQYF
V: TRBV7-6; size: -; D: -; J: TRBJ1-1; DNA: TGTGCCAGCAGCTTGAGTGGGGCCGGTGAAGCTTTCTTT; CDR3: CASSLSGAGEAFF
V: TRBV4-1; size: -; D: TRBD1; J: TRBJ1-4; DNA: TGCGCCAGCAGCCAGCACAGGGGGCGCGGAGCTAATGAAAAACTGTTTTTT; CDR3: CASSQHRGRGANEKLFF
V: TRBV20-1; size: -; D: TRBD1; J: TRBJ1-1; DNA: TGCAGTGCTAGTACCGCCGACAGGGGAAACACTGAAGCTTTCTTT; CDR3: CSASTADRGNTEAFF
V: TRBV23-1; size: many; D: TRBD2; J: TRBJ2-2; DNA: TGCGCCAGCCCTGCAAAATTCAAAGGGACTAGCGGGGGTACTACCGGGGAGCTGTTTTTT; CDR3: CASPAKFKGTSGGTTGELFF
V: TRBV6-2/TRBV6-3; size: -; D: -; J: TRBJ2-3; DNA: TGTGCCAGCAATTTTGCAGGGGCAGATACGCAGTATTTT; CDR3: CASNFAGADTQYF
V: TRBV27; size: -; D: -; J: TRBJ2-7; DNA: TGTGCCAGCAGTTTATCGAGAGGGGTTGGAGAGCAGTACTTC; CDR3: CASSLSRGVGEQYF
V: TRBV27; size: many; D: TRBD1; J: TRBJ1-6; DNA: TGTGCCAGCAGTTCCTCGGAGGGACAGCATTCACCCCTCCACTTT; CDR3: CASSSSEGQHSPLHF
V: TRBV24-1; size: -; D: TRBD2; J: TRBJ2-5; DNA: TGTGCCACCAGGGGAGGGGACCAAGGGGCGACCCAGTACTTC; CDR3: CATRGGDQGATQYF
V: TRBV7-2; size: few; D: -; J: TRBJ2-4; DNA: TGTGCCAGCAGCTTAGCGGAAAACATTCAGTACTTC; CDR3: CASSLAENIQYF
V: TRBV6-2/TRBV6-3; size: few; D: -; J: TRBJ1-5; DNA: TGTGCCAGCAGGAAGATAGAGCAGCCCCAGCATTTT; CDR3: CASRKIEQPQHF
V: TRBV24-1; size: many; D: -; J: TRBJ1-5; DNA: TGTGCCACCAGTGATTGGGATCAGCCCCAGCATTTT; CDR3: CATSDWDQPQHF
V: TRBV6-2/TRBV6-3; size: -; D: TRBD2; J: TRBJ2-3; DNA: TGTGCCAGCAGTCCCACCGGGGGGACTAGCGCCTTTACGCAGTATTTT; CDR3: CASSPTGGTSAFTQYF
V: TRBV5-1; size: few; D: -; J: TRBJ2-1; DNA: TGCGCCAGCAGCTCCTCGGAGATTTCCTACAATGAGCAGTTCTTC; CDR3: CASSSSEISYNEQFF
V: TRBV20-1; size: -; D: -; J: TRBJ1-3; DNA: TGCAGTGCTTATAGGTCCTCTGGAAACACCATATATTTT; CDR3: CSAYRSSGNTIYF
V: TRBV29-1; size: many; D: TRBD1; J: TRBJ1-5; DNA: TGCAGCGCATCACAGGGGGCGGATCAGCCCCAGCATTTT; CDR3: CSASQGADQPQHF
V: TRBV3-2; size: -; D: -; J: TRBJ1-6; DNA: TGTGCCAGCAGCCGATGCCAGCCCAGCTCCTATAATTCACCCCTCCACTTT; CDR3: CASSRCQPSSYNSPLHF
V: TRBV7-2; size: few; D: -; J: TRBJ2-3; DNA: TGTGCCAGCAGCTTAGCAGGGGCCTCAGATACGCAGTATTTT; CDR3: CASSLAGASDTQYF
V: TRBV16; size: few; D: -; J: TRBJ2-5; DNA: TGTGCCAGCAGCCAAAGGGGCCAGGAGACCCAGTACTTC; CDR3: CASSQRGQETQYF
V: TRBV2; size: few; D: -; J: TRBJ2-5; DNA: TGTGCCAGCAGCGTGGACTACTCGGAGACCCAGTACTTC; CDR3: CASSVDYSETQYF
V: TRBV6-1; size: few; D: TRBD2; J: TRBJ2-2; DNA: TGTGCCAGCAGGCGGGGACAAGAGCGGGGGACTTCGATCACCGGGGAGCTGTTTTTT; CDR3: CASRRGQERGTSITGELFF
V: TRBV7-2; size: -; D: -; J: TRBJ2-2; DNA: TGTGCCAGCAGCTTCTGGACCGGGGAGCTGTTTTTT; CDR3: CASSFWTGELFF
V: TRBV20-1; size: -; D: -; J: TRBJ1-6; DNA: TGCAGTGCTAGAGATTCAGGGGTGGGTGATAATTCACCCCTCCACTTT; CDR3: CSARDSGVGDNSPLHF
V: TRBV12-3/TRBV12-4; size: many; D: -; J: TRBJ2-7; DNA: TGTGCCAGCAGTTTTCCACGGTCGGGGGAGCAGTACTTC; CDR3: CASSFPRSGEQYF
V: TRBV11-2; size: many; D: -; J: TRBJ2-3; DNA: TGTGCCAGCAGCTTACAGTTGGTGTATACAGATACGCAGTATTTT; CDR3: CASSLQLVYTDTQYF
V: TRBV6-6; size: many; D: -; J: TRBJ1-6; DNA: TGTGCCAGCAGTTGGGGGGGAAACAATTCACCCCTCCACTTT; CDR3: CASSWGGNNSPLHF
V: TRBV18; size: few; D: -; J: TRBJ2-7; DNA: TGTGCCAGCACACCGTCTGACGGGACCTACGAGCAGTACTTC; CDR3: CASTPSDGTYEQYF
V: TRBV7-2; size: few; D: TRBD1; J: TRBJ2-3; DNA: TGTGCCAGCAGCTTATTTGGGACAGGTTCAGATACGCAGTATTTT; CDR3: CASSLFGTGSDTQYF
V: TRBV28; size: few; D: -; J: TRBJ1-2; DNA: TGTGCCAGCAGTTCCTCCGGGTCGTGGGACTATGGCTACACCTTC; CDR3: CASSSSGSWDYGYTF
V: TRBV6-5; size: many; D: -; J: TRBJ2-7; DNA: TGTGCCAGCAGTTACCGGCAGGGCTGGGGGGAGCAGTACTTC; CDR3: CASSYRQGWGEQYF
V: TRBV5-1; size: many; D: -; J: TRBJ1-1; DNA: TGCGCCAGCAGTCAGACGTCCACGAACACTGAAGCTTTCTTT; CDR3: CASSQTSTNTEAFF
V: TRBV7-7; size: -; D: -; J: TRBJ1-6; DNA: TGTGCTAGCAGTCCGACTGGCGCCCGGGCACCCCTCCACTTT; CDR3: CASSPTGARAPLHF
V: TRBV12-3/TRBV12-4; size: many; D: -; J: TRBJ2-5; DNA: TGTGCCAGCAGTTTGGGCGTCCACCAAGAGACCCAGTACTTC; CDR3: CASSLGVHQETQYF
V: TRBV7-8; size: many; D: -; J: TRBJ2-7; DNA: TGTGCCAGCAGCTTAGTCGGAGACTACGAGCAGTACTTC; CDR3: CASSLVGDYEQYF
V: TRBV4-2; size: few; D: -; J: TRBJ1-2; DNA: TGTGCCAGCTCGGACACCAATGGCTACACCTTC; CDR3: CASSDTNGYTF
V: TRBV6-2/TRBV6-3; size: -; D: TRBD1; J: TRBJ2-6; DNA: TGTGCCAGCAGCCCTTACACAGGGGGCGGTGGGGCCAACGTCCTGACTTTC; CDR3: CASSPYTGGGGANVLTF
V: TRBV20-1; size: many; D: -; J: TRBJ2-1; DNA: TGCAGTGCCGTATCGACCAGCTCCTACAATGAGCAGTTCTTC; CDR3: CSAVSTSSYNEQFF
V: TRBV2; size: -; D: TRBD2; J: TRBJ2-5; DNA: TGTGCCAGCAGTGGCGGTGTTAGGGCGGGGGGCCCACAAGAGACCCAGTACTTC; CDR3: CASSGGVRAGGPQETQYF
V: TRBV5-1; size: many; D: -; J: TRBJ1-5; DNA: TGCGCCACCAGCTCGGACGGCAATCAGCCCCAGCATTTT; CDR3: CATSSDGNQPQHF
V: TRBV3-1; size: -; D: TRBD1; J: TRBJ1-1; DNA: TGTGCCAGCAGCCAGAGCGGGACAGCAGGCGAAGCTTTCTTT; CDR3: CASSQSGTAGEAFF
V: TRBV7-2; size: -; D: -; J: TRBJ2-5; DNA: TGTGCCAGCAGCTTAGGTTCCGGGGTGGAGACCCAGTACTTC; CDR3: CASSLGSGVETQYF
V: TRBV4-3; size: few; D: -; J: TRBJ2-6; DNA: TGCGCCAGCAGCCAAGATCTCCCGACAAGGGTCGGGGCCAACGTCCTGACTTTC; CDR3: CASSQDLPTRVGANVLTF
V: TRBV2; size: few; D: -; J: TRBJ1-2; DNA: TGTGCCAGCAGCAGTGTCAGGGTAGACTATGGCTACACCTTC; CDR3: CASSSVRVDYGYTF
V: TRBV2; size: -; D: -; J: TRBJ2-1; DNA: TGTGCCAGCAGCGCCGGACCCCTCGGCTCCTACAATGAGCAGTTCTTC; CDR3: CASSAGPLGSYNEQFF
V: TRBV11-2; size: few; D: -; J: TRBJ1-5; DNA: TGTGCCAGCAGCTTAGATTGGACAAATCAGCCCCAGCATTTT; CDR3: CASSLDWTNQPQHF
V: TRBV2; size: -; D: -; J: TRBJ2-7; DNA: TGTGCCAGCGGGATAGACGCCAGGGCGGCCTACGAGCAGTACTTC; CDR3: CASGIDARAAYEQYF
V: TRBV20-1; size: many; D: TRBD2; J: TRBJ2-7; DNA: TGCAGTGCTAGCGTCACAATAGCGGGGAAAGCCTACGAGCAGTACTTC; CDR3: CSASVTIAGKAYEQYF
V: TRBV6-1; size: few; D: -; J: TRBJ1-6; DNA: TGTGCCAGCAGTGTGGAGCCCGGAGGGTCACCCCTCCACTTT; CDR3: CASSVEPGGSPLHF
V: TRBV6-2/TRBV6-3; size: few; D: TRBD2; J: TRBJ2-5; DNA: TGTGCCAGCAGTTACTATCCGGGACTAGCGGGGGGCCAAGAGACCCAGTACTTC; CDR3: CASSYYPGLAGGQETQYF